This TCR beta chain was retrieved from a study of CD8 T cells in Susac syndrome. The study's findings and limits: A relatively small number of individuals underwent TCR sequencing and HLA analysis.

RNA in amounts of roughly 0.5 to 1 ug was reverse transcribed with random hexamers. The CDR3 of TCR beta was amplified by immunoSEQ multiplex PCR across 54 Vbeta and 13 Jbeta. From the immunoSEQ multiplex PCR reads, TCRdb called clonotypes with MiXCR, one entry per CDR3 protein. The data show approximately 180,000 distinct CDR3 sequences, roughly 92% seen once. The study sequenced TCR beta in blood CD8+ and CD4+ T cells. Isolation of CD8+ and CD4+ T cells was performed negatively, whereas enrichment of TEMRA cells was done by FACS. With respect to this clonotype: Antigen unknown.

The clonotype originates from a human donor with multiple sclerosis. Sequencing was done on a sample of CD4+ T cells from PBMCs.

The CDR3 region is CSARPPALPAETQYF. The CDR3 DNA reads TGCAGTGCTAGACCCCCCGCACTACCCGCGGAGACCCAGTACTTC. This chain links TRBV20-1 with TRBJ2-5; no clear D gene. Trimming stripped 2 bases from V and 5 bases from J, with 18 bases between. The CDR3 consists of 15 residues. Germline CDR1 is DFQATT and CDR2 is SNEGSKA (reference sequence).